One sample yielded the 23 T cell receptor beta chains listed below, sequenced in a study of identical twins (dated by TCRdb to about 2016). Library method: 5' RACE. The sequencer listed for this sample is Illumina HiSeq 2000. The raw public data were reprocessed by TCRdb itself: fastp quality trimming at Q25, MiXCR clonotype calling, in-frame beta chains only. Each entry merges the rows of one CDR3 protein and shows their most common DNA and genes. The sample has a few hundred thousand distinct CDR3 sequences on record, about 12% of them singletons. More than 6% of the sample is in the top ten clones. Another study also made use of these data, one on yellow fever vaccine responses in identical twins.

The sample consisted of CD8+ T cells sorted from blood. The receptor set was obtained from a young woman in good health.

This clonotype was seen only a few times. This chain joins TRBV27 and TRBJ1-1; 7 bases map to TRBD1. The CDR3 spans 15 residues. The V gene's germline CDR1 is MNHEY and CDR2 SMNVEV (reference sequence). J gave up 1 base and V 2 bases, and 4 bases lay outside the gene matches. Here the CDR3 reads CASSLAAGGNTEAFF. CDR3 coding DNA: TGTGCCAGCAGTTTAGCCGCAGGGGGGAACACTGAAGCTTTCTTT.

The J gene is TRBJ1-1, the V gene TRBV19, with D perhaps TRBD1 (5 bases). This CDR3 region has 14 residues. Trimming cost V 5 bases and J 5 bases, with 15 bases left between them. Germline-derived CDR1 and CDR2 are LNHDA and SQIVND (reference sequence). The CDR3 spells CASSAGRGITEAFF. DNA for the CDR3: TGTGCCAGTAGTGCAGGAAGGGGAATTACTGAAGCTTTCTTT. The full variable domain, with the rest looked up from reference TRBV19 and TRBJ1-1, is DGGITQSPKYLFRKEGQNVTLSCEQNLNHDAMYWYRQDPGQGLRLIYYSQIVNDFQKGDIAEGYSVSREKKESFPLTVTSAQKNPTAFYLCASSAGRGITEAFFGQGTRLTVV.

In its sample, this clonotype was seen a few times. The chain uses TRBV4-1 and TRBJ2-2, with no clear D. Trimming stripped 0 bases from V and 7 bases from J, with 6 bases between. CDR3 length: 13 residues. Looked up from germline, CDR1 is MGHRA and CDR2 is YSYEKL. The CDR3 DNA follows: TGCGCCAGCAGCCAAGATTTCGACGGGGAGCTGTTTTTT. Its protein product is CASSQDFDGELFF.

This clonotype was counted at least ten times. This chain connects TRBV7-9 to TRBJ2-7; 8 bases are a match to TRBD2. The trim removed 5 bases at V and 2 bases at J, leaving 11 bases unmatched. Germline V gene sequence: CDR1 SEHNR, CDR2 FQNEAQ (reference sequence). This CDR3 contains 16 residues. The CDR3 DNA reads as TGTGCCAGCAGCCCCCGGGAGGGACTATTAGCCTACGAGCAGTACTTC. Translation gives CASSPREGLLAYEQYF.

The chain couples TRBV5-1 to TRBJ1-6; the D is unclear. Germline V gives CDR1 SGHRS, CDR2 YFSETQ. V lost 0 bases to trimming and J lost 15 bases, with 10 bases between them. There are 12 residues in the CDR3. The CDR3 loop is CASSLDSLVLHF. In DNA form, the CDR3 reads TGCGCCAGCAGCTTGGACAGTTTGGTCCTCCACTTT. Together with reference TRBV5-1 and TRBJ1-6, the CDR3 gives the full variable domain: KAGVTQTPRYLIKTRGQQVTLSCSPISGHRSVSWYQQTPGQGLQFLFEYFSETQRNKGNFPGRFSGRQFSNSRSEMNVSTLELGDSALYLCASSLDSLVLHFGNGTRLTVT.

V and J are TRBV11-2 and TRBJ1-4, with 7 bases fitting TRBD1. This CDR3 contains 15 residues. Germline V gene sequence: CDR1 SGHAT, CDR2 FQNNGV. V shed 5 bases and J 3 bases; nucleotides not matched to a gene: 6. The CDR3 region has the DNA TGTGCCAGCAGCCTTCGACAGGGAGCTAATGAAAAACTGTTTTTT. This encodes CASSLRQGANEKLFF.

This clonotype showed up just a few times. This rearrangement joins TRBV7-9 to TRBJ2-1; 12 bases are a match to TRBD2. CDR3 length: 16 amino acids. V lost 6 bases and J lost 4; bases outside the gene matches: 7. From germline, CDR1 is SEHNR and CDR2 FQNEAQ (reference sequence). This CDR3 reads CASRPSGGVSYNEQFF. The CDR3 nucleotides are TGTGCCAGCAGACCTAGCGGGGGGGTTTCTTACAATGAGCAGTTCTTC.

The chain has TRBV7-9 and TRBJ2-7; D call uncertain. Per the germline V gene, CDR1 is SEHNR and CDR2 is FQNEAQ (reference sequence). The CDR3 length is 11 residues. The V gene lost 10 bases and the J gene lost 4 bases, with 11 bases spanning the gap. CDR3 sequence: CAIEDMYEQYF. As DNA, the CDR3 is TGTGCCATCGAAGACATGTACGAGCAGTACTTC.

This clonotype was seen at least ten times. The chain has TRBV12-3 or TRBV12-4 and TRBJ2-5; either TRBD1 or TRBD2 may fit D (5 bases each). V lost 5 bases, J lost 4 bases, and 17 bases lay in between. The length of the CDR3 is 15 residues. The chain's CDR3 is CASSRPLGPRETQYF. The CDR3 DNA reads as TGTGCCAGCAGTCGTCCCTTGGGACCCCGAGAGACCCAGTACTTC.

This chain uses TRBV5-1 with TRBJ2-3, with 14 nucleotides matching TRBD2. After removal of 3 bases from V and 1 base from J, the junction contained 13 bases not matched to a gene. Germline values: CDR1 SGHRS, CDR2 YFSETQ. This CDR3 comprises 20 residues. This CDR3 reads CASSWNDGLAGGSGTDTQYF. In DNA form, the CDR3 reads TGCGCCAGCAGCTGGAACGATGGACTAGCGGGAGGATCTGGCACAGATACGCAGTATTTT.

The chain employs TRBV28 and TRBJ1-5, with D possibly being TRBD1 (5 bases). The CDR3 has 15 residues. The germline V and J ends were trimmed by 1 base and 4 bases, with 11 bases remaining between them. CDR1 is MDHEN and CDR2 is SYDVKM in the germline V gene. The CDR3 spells CASSLYLEGNQPQHF. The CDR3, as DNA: TGTGCCAGCAGTTTATATCTCGAGGGGAATCAGCCCCAGCATTTT.

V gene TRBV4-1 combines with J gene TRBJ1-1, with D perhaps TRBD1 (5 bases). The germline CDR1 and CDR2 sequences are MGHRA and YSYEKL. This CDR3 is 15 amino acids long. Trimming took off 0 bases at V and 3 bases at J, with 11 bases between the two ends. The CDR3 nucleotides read TGCGCCAGCAGCCAAGAGCCGGGGGTGCACACTGAAGCTTTCTTT. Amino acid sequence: CASSQEPGVHTEAFF.

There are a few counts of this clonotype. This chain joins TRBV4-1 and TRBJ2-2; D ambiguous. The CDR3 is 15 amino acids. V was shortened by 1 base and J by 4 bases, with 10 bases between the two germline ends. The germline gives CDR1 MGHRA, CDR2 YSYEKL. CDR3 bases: TGCGCCAGCAGCCAAGTTCTGCAGAGCACCGGGGAGCTGTTTTTT. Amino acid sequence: CASSQVLQSTGELFF.

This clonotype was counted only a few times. In nucleotides, the CDR3 is TGTGCCAGCAGGAAAGTATTCTTACAGGATCACGGGGAGCTGTTTTTT. It encodes CASRKVFLQDHGELFF. This chain uses TRBV6-1 with TRBJ2-2, with D possibly being TRBD1 (5 bases). Per the germline V gene, CDR1 is MNHNS and CDR2 is SASEGT. V lost 6 bases, J lost 7 bases, and 21 bases lay in between. This CDR3 has 16 residues.

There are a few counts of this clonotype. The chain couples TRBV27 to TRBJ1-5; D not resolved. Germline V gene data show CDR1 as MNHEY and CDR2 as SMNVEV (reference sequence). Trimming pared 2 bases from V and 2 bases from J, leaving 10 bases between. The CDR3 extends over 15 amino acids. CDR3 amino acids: CASSLMGYGNQPQHF. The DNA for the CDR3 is TGTGCCAGCAGTTTAATGGGATATGGCAATCAGCCCCAGCATTTT.

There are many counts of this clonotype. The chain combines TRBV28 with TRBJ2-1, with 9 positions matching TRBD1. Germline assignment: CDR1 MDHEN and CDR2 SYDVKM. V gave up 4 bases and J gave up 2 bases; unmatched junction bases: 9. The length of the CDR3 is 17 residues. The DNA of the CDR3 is TGTGCCAGCAGTTCCCACGGACAGGGGAGCGCCTACAATGAGCAGTTCTTC. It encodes CASSSHGQGSAYNEQFF.

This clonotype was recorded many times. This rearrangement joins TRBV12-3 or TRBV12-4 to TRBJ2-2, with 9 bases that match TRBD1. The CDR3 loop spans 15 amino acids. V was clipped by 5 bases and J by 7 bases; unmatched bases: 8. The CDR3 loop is CASSRTGGEGGELFF. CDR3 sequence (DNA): TGTGCCAGCAGTCGTACAGGGGGCGAAGGCGGGGAGCTGTTTTTT.

CDR3 coding DNA: TGTGCCAGCAGGTTCTCAAGTGAAGGGGCGCCAAGAGACACTGAAGCTTTCTTT. Amino acids: CASRFSSEGAPRDTEAFF. The V gene is TRBV6-5, the J gene TRBJ1-1; tentatively, D is TRBD1 (5 bases). Germline assignment: CDR1 MNHEY and CDR2 SVGAGI. This CDR3 has 18 amino acids. The V and J ends lost 6 bases and 3 bases respectively, with 26 bases between them.

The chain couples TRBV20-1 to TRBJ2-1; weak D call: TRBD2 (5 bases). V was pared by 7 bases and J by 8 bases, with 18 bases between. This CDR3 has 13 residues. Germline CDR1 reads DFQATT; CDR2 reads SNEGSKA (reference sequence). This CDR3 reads CSEDRASGDEQFF. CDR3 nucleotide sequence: TGCAGTGAAGACCGGGCCTCCGGGGATGAGCAGTTCTTC.

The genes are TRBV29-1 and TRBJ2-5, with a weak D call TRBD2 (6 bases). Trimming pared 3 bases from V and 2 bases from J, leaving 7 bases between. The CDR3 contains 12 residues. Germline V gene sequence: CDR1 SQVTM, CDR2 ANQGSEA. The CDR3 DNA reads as TGCAGCGTTGAGCGGGGTCAAGAGACCCAGTACTTC. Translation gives CSVERGQETQYF. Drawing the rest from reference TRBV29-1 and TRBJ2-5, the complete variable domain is SAVISQKPSRDICQRGTSLTIQCQVDSQVTMMFWYRQQPGQSLTLIATANQGSEATYESGFVIDKFPISRPNLTFSTLTVSNMSPEDSSIYLCSVERGQETQYFGPGTRLLVL.

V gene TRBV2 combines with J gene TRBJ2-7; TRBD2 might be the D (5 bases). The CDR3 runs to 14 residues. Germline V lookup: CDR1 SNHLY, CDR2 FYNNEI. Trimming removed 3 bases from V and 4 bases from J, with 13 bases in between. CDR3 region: CASSDIRDQYEQYF. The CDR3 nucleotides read TGTGCCAGCAGTGACATCCGGGATCAGTACGAGCAGTACTTC.

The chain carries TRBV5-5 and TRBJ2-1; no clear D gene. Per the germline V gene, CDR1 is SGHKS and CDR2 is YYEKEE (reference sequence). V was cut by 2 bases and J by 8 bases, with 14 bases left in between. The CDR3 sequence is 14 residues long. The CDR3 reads CASSFPRTNYEQFF. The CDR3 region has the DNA TGTGCCAGCAGCTTTCCCCGGACGAATTATGAGCAGTTCTTC.

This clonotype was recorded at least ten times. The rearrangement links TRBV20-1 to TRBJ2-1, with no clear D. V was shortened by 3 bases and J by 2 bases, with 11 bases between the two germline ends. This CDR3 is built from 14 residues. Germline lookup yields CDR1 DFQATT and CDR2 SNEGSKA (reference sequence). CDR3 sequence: CSASPLGPYNEQFF. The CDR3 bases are TGCAGTGCTAGTCCGCTAGGACCCTACAATGAGCAGTTCTTC.